The 23 T cell receptor beta chains below come from one sample, sequenced in a study of cytomegalovirus exposure and HLA in healthy donors (dated by TCRdb to about 2017). Receptors were amplified or captured by the immunoSEQ multiplex PCR assay. For the multiplex PCR, a mixture combining 60 forward primers for TCR Vbeta segments and 13 reverse primers for TCR Jbeta segments was used. The table comes from immuneACCESS by way of TCRdb, which keeps in-frame sequences with V and J called. Part of the clones is missing from these tables; in studies checked, under half for an unresolved V gene and the rest for unknown reasons. The sample table contains 91,000 or so clones; only one count was recorded for about three quarters of them. 4% to 5.5% of the sample is in the top ten clones. Sequencing was carried out using PBMCs. These receptors were obtained from a man aged 30-40 years in good health and CMV-seropositive.

The CDR3 region is CASPREGPPYNEQFF. The CDR3 bases are TGTGCCAGCCCGAGGGAGGGACCACCCTACAATGAGCAGTTCTTC. This chain joins TRBV6-5 and TRBJ2-1, with 7 bases fitting TRBD2. The trim removed 8 bases at V and 2 bases at J, leaving 9 bases unmatched. Per germline, CDR1 MNHEY and CDR2 SVGAGI. The length of the CDR3 is 15 residues.

This clone was found a few times. V usage is TRBV11-2 and J usage is TRBJ1-2; TRBD1 is a possible D gene (5 bases). Trimming took 5 bases from V and 4 from J, leaving 17 bases between them. Germline CDR1 reads SGHAT; CDR2 reads FQNNGV. This CDR3 comprises 15 residues. The CDR3 loop is CASSPPGGGGYGYTF. CDR3 nucleotides: TGTGCCAGCAGCCCCCCCGGGGGAGGCGGCTATGGCTACACCTTC.

The V and J genes are TRBV7-8 and TRBJ2-7; 9 nucleotides line up with TRBD2. The CDR3 runs to 16 residues. Trimming removed 11 bases from V and 5 bases from J; junction bases left unmatched: 19. The V gene's germline CDR1 is SGHVS and CDR2 FQNEAQ. CDR3 loop: CAGSGVSGTSYDEQYF. The CDR3 coding sequence is TGTGCCGGATCCGGGGTCTCCGGGACTAGCTATGACGAGCAGTACTTC.

This chain uses TRBV9 with TRBJ1-3; TRBD1 matches at 9 bases. CDR3 size: 16 residues. From germline, CDR1 is SGDLS and CDR2 YYNGEE. Trimming took 3 bases from V and 4 from J; bases not matched to a gene: 8. For the CDR3, the DNA is TGTGCCAGCAGCGCAGCGGGACAGGGAACGGGAAACACCATATATTTT. This gives the protein CASSAAGQGTGNTIYF.

The table lists this clone with a few counts. The chain combines TRBV5-1 with TRBJ2-2, with a tentative D call TRBD2 (6 bases). The CDR3 has 14 amino acids. V dropped 4 bases and J dropped 7 bases, with 14 bases sitting between them. CDR1 is SGHRS, CDR2 YFSETQ, per germline. This chain's CDR3 is CASSPRDWGGELFF. CDR3 nucleotides: TGCGCCAGCAGCCCGAGGGACTGGGGCGGGGAGCTGTTTTTT.

The chain couples TRBV29-1 to TRBJ2-1; 11 nucleotides match TRBD1. V gave up 4 bases and J gave up 6 bases; unmatched junction bases: 8. CDR3 size: 15 residues. Germline V CDR1 and CDR2: SQVTM, ANQGSEA. CDR3 sequence (DNA): TGCAGCGTTGCCTCCGGGACAGGGGGTCTCAATGAGCAGTTCTTC. This codes for CSVASGTGGLNEQFF.

This chain uses TRBV4-2 with TRBJ2-3; D gene unclear. Between the trimmed V and J ends, which lost 6 bases and 4 bases, there was a span of 17 bases. This CDR3 is built from 15 residues. Per germline, CDR1 LGHNA and CDR2 YNFKEQ. The CDR3 sequence is CASSPRRQEADTQYF. CDR3 in DNA: TGTGCCAGCAGTCCTAGGCGTCAAGAGGCAGATACGCAGTATTTT.

This chain connects TRBV5-4 to TRBJ1-6, with D hard to call. The CDR3 sequence is 15 residues long. V was cut by 0 bases and J by 6 bases, with 10 bases left in between. The germline gives CDR1 SGHNT, CDR2 YYREEE (reference sequence). CDR3 nucleotide sequence: TGTGCCAGCAGCTTGGGTCTGGGCAGTAATTCACCCCTCCACTTT. Translated, it gives CASSLGLGSNSPLHF.

The chain links TRBV4-1 to TRBJ2-5; no clear D. The ends were cut back, 4 bases at V and 5 bases at J, with 11 bases in the middle. The CDR3 loop spans 13 amino acids. The germline V gene encodes CDR1 MGHRA and CDR2 YSYEKL. CDR3 loop: CASSLAVGETQYF. The CDR3 bases are TGCGCCAGCAGCCTAGCAGTTGGGGAGACCCAGTACTTC.

J is TRBJ1-1 and V is TRBV11-2, with 8 bases aligning to TRBD1. V gave up 5 bases and J gave up 3 bases; unmatched junction bases: 5. The CDR3 sequence is 14 residues long. The germline CDR1 and CDR2 sequences are SGHAT and FQNNGV. As DNA, the CDR3 is TGTGCCAGCAGCCGTGACAGGGGTTACACTGAAGCTTTCTTT. It yields the protein CASSRDRGYTEAFF.

This clone was detected only a few times. This rearrangement joins TRBV29-1 to TRBJ1-2, with D tentatively TRBD1 (5 bases). Per the germline V gene, CDR1 is SQVTM and CDR2 is ANQGSEA. V lost 7 bases and J 3 bases, leaving 12 bases between the germline ends. The CDR3 length is 12 residues. Here the CDR3 reads CSAATDHYGYTF. CDR3 sequence (DNA): TGCAGCGCCGCGACAGACCACTATGGCTACACCTTC.

V usage is TRBV18 and J usage is TRBJ1-1; D is uncertain. This CDR3 has 14 residues. Trimming cost V 3 bases and J 3 bases, with 11 bases left between them. Germline CDR1 reads KGHSH; CDR2 reads LQKENI. The CDR3 coding sequence is TGTGCCAGCTCACCCAGGCGGGGTGACACTGAAGCTTTCTTT. It translates to CASSPRRGDTEAFF.

The gene calls are TRBV5-6 and TRBJ2-3; the D gene is possibly TRBD1 (6 bases). Trimming shortened V by 4 bases and J by 0 bases, and 12 bases separated the two germline ends. The CDR3 is made up of 15 amino acids. Germline CDR1 is SGHDT and CDR2 is YYEEEE. Written as DNA, the CDR3 is TGTGCCAGCAGCAAGCAGGGGAGAAGCACAGATACGCAGTATTTT. Translating it yields CASSKQGRSTDTQYF.

A note on this clone: The germline gene is not matched at one end of the junction; a read error may be the cause. The chain uses TRBV7-9 and TRBJ1-3, with D perhaps TRBD1 (5 bases). This CDR3 is built from 17 residues. Germline V gene lookup returns CDR1 SEHNR and CDR2 FQNEAQ (reference sequence). The CDR3 loop is CSSSLATGGDRGNTIYF. The CDR3 coding sequence is TGTTCCAGCAGCTTAGCGACGGGGGGGGATCGTGGAAACACCATATATTTT.

J is TRBJ1-4 and V is TRBV6-5, with D possibly TRBD1 on 5 matching bases. Germline lookup yields CDR1 MNHEY and CDR2 SVGAGI. Trimming removed 6 bases at V and 5 bases at J, with 13 bases between. The CDR3 covers 14 residues. The CDR3 sequence is CASSHRNPNEKLFF. The DNA for the CDR3 is TGTGCCAGCAGCCACAGGAACCCAAATGAAAAACTGTTTTTT.

The rearrangement joins TRBV5-1 to TRBJ1-5, with D possibly being TRBD1 (5 bases). The germline gives CDR1 SGHRS, CDR2 YFSETQ. Trimming removed 3 bases at V and 3 bases at J, with 13 bases between. The CDR3 is 15 residues long. This chain's CDR3 is CASSWAGGDNQPQHF. In DNA form, the CDR3 reads TGCGCCAGCAGCTGGGCGGGGGGGGACAATCAGCCCCAGCATTTT.

This clone has more than one count but fewer than ten. The CDR3 sequence is CASSYPRDIGGQAFF. The CDR3 DNA follows: TGTGCCAGCAGTTACCCAAGGGACATCGGGGGGCAAGCTTTCTTT. V and J are TRBV6-5 and TRBJ1-1; maybe TRBD1 (6 bases). V was pared by 2 bases and J by 9 bases, with 19 bases between. CDR1 MNHEY and CDR2 SVGAGI come from the germline V gene. The CDR3 loop spans 15 amino acids.

This clone occurred a few times. V and J are TRBV2 and TRBJ2-4, with a possible D match to TRBD2 (5 bases). The CDR3 runs to 13 residues. From germline, CDR1 is SNHLY and CDR2 FYNNEI. V was trimmed by 9 bases and J by 8 bases, leaving 17 bases between them. The CDR3 loop reads CASGRPGFDIQYF. The CDR3 DNA reads as TGTGCCAGTGGTCGGCCGGGGTTTGACATTCAGTACTTC.

This clone showed up just a few times. The J gene is TRBJ2-5, the V gene TRBV29-1; TRBD2 aligns across 8 bases. Germline V gene lookup returns CDR1 SQVTM and CDR2 ANQGSEA. The CDR3 covers 15 residues. V lost 4 bases to trimming and J lost 4 bases; unmatched junction nucleotides: 11. The DNA for the CDR3 is TGCAGCGTTGGCGGGAGCGGGGGAGGCGGAGAGACCCAGTACTTC. Translation: CSVGGSGGGGETQYF.

The CDR3 region has the DNA TGTGCCAGCAGCAGGGACAGGGGGCTTACCGGGCAGCCCCAGCATTTT. This translates into CASSRDRGLTGQPQHF. The gene calls are TRBV28 and TRBJ1-5; TRBD1 matches at 12 bases. In germline, CDR1 is MDHEN, CDR2 SYDVKM. Unmatched junction bases numbered 10, after V lost 6 bases and J lost 7 bases. This CDR3 region has 16 residues.

The rearrangement links TRBV5-1 to TRBJ1-2, with 9 positions matching TRBD1. Trimming removed 9 bases from V and 6 bases from J; junction bases left unmatched: 12. CDR1 SGHRS and CDR2 YFSETQ come from the germline V gene. The CDR3 is made up of 14 amino acids. The CDR3 DNA reads as TGCGCCATCTCGTCCGGGACAGGGAACGATGGCTACACCTTC. It yields the protein CAISSGTGNDGYTF.

The rearrangement joins TRBV2 to TRBJ1-1; D gene unclear. V lost 3 bases and J 7 bases, leaving 9 bases between the germline ends. This CDR3 comprises 12 residues. Germline CDR1 reads SNHLY; CDR2 reads FYNNEI. CDR3 DNA sequence: TGTGCCAGCAGTGACAGGTTTGGTGAAGCTTTCTTT. Translation: CASSDRFGEAFF.

The rearrangement joins TRBV5-4 to TRBJ2-7; 9 bases line up with TRBD1. The CDR3 consists of 14 residues. CDR1 is SGHNT, CDR2 YYREEE, per germline (reference sequence). V shed 2 bases and J 6 bases; nucleotides not matched to a gene: 6. The CDR3: CASSFSGTGSEQYF. The CDR3 nucleotides read TGTGCCAGCAGCTTCTCCGGGACAGGGTCCGAGCAGTACTTC.